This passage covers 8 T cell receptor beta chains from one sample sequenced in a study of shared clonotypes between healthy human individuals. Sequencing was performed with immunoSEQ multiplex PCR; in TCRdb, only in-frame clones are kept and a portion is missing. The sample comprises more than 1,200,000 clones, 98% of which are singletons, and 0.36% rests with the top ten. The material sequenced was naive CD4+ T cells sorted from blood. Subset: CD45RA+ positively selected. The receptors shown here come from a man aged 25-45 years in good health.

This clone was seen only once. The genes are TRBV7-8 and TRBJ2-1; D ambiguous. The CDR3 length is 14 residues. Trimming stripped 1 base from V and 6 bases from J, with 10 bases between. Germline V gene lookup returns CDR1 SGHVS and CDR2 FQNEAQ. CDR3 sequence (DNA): TGTGCCAGCAGCTTAGGGTCTGTTGGCAATGAGCAGTTCTTC. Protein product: CASSLGSVGNEQFF.

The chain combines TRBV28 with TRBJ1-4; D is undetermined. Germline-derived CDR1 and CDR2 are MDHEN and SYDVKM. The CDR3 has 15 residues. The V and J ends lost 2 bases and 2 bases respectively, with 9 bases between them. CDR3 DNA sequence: TGTGCCAGCAGTTTACCGGGCCTCACTAATGAAAAACTGTTTTTT. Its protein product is CASSLPGLTNEKLFF.

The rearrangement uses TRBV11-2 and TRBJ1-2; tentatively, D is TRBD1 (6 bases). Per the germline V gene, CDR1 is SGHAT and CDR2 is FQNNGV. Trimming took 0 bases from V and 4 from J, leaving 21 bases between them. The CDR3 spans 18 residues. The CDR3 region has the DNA TGTGCCAGCAGCTTAGAACGCGGGGGGCGCGTTACTAGCTATGGCTACACCTTC. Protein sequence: CASSLERGGRVTSYGYTF.

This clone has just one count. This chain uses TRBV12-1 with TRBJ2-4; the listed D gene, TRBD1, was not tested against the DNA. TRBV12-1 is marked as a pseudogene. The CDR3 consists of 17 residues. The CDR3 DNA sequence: TGTGCCAGCAGCCCCGTCGGTGGGCCTGAGGCCAAAAACATTCAGTACTTC. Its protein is CASSPVGGPEAKNIQYF.

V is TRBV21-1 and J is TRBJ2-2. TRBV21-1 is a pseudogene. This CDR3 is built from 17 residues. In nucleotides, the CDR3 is TGTGCCAGCAGCCTAGGGGACGGACGAGGTGACACCGGGGAGCTGTTTTTT. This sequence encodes CASSLGDGRGDTGELFF.

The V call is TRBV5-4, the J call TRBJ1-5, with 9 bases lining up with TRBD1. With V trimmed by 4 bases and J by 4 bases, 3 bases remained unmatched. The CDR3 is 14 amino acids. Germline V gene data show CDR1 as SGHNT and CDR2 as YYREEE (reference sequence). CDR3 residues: CASSIQGANQPQHF. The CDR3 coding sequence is TGTGCCAGCAGCATACAGGGGGCTAATCAGCCCCAGCATTTT.

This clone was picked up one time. Here the CDR3 DNA reads TGCGCCAGCAGTGATTTAGCGGAACCGATAAACACCGGGGAGCTGTTTTTT. Protein sequence: CASSDLAEPINTGELFF. This sequence joins TRBV10-1 and TRBJ2-2; perhaps TRBD2 as D (6 bases). Germline V gene sequence: CDR1 WNHNN, CDR2 SYGVQD (reference sequence). V was pared by 3 bases and J by 2 bases, with 16 bases between. The CDR3 contains 17 residues.

CDR3 residues: CASSLVSAASTDTQYF. As DNA, the CDR3 is TGTGCCAGCAGCTTAGTTTCGGCAGCTAGCACAGATACGCAGTATTTT. The chain links TRBV7-8 to TRBJ2-3; D unclear. There are 16 residues in the CDR3. Trimming removed 1 base at V and 0 bases at J, with 11 bases between. Germline V gene lookup returns CDR1 SGHVS and CDR2 FQNEAQ.